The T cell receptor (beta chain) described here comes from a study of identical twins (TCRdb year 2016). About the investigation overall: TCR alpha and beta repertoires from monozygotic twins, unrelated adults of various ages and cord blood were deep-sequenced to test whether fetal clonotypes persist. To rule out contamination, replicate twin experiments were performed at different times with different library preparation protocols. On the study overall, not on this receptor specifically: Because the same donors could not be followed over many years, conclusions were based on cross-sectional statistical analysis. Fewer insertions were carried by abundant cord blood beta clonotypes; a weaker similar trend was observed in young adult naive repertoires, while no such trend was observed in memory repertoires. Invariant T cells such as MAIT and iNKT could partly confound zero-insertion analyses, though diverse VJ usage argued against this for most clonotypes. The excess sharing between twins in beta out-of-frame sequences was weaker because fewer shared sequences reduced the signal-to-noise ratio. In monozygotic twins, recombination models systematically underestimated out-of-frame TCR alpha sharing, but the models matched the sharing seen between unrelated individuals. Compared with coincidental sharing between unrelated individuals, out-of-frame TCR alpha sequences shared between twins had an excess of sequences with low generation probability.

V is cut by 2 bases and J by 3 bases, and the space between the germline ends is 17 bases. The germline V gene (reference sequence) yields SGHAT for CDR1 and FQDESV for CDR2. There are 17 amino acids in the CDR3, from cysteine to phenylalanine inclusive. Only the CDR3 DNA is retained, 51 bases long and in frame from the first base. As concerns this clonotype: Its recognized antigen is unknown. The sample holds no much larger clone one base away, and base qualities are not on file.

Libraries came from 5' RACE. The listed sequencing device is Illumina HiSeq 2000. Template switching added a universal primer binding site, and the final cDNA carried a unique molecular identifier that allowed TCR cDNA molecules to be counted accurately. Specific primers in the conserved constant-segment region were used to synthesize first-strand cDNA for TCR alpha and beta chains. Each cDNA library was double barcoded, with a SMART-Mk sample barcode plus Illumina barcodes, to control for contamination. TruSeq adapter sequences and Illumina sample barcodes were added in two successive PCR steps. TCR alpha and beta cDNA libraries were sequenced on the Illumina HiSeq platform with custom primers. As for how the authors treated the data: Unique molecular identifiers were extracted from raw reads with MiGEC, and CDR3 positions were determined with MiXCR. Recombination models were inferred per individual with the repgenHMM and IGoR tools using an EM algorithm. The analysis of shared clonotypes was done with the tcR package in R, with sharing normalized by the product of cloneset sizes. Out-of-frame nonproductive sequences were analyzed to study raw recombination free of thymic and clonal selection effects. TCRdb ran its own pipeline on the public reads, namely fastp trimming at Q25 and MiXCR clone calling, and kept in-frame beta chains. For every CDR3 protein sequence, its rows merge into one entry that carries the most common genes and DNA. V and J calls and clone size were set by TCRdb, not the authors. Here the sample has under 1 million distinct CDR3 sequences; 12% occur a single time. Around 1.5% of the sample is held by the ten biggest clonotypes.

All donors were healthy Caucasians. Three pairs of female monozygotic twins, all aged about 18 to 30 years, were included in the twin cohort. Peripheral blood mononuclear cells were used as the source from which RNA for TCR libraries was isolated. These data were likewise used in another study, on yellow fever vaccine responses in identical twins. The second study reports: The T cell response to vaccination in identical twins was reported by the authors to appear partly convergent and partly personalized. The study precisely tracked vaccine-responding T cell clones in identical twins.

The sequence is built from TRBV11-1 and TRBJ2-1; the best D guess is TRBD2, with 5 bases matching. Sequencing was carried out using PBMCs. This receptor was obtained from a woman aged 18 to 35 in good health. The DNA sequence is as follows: TGTGCCAGCAGCTTAAGGGTTTCGGGTGGGAGCTACAATGAGCAGTTCTTC. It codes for CASSLRVSGGSYNEQFF.